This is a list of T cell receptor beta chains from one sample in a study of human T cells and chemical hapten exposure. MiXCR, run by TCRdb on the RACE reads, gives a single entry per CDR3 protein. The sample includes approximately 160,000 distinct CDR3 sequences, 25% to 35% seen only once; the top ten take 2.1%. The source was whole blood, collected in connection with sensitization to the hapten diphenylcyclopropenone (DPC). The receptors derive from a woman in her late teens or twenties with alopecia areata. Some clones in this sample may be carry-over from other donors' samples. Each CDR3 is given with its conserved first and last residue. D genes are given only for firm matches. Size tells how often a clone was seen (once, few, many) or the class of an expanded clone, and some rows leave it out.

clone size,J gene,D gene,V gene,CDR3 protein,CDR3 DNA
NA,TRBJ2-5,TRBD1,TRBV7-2,CASRQGPTQYF,TGTGCCAGCCGACAGGGGCCGACCCAGTACTTC
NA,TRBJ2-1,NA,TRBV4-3,CASSPGQGMAEQFF,TGCGCCAGCTCCCCGGGACAAGGAATGGCTGAGCAGTTCTTC
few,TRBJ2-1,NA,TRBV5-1,CASSSGHIEQFF,TGCGCCAGCAGCTCAGGACACATTGAGCAGTTCTTC
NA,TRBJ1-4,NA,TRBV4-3,CASRVERATNEKLFF,TGCGCCAGCAGGGTGGAGAGGGCAACTAATGAAAAACTGTTTTTT
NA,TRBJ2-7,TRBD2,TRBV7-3,CASSPGGLAGKEQYF,TGTGCCAGCAGCCCCGGCGGACTAGCGGGAAAAGAGCAGTACTTC
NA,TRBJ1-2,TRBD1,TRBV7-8,CVSSFLRTGGYGYTF,TGTGTCAGCAGCTTTCTAAGAACAGGGGGCTATGGCTACACCTTC
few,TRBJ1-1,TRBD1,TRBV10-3,CAIKRQGRTEAFF,TGTGCCATCAAAAGACAGGGAAGAACTGAAGCTTTCTTT
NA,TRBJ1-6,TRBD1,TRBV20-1,CSARDWDSNSPLHF,TGCAGTGCTAGAGATTGGGACAGCAATTCACCCCTCCACTTT
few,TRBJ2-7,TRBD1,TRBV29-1,CSVRDRPYEQYF,TGCAGCGTTAGGGACAGGCCCTACGAGCAGTACTTC
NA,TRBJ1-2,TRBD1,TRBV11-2,CASSSTGGISYTF,TGTGCCAGCAGCAGCACAGGGGGAATCAGCTACACCTTC
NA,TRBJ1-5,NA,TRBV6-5,CASSYGDNQPQHF,TGTGCCAGCAGTTACGGGGATAATCAGCCCCAGCATTTT
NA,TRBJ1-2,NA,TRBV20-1,CSARSQGSYGYTF,TGCAGTGCTAGATCTCAGGGGAGCTATGGCTACACCTTC
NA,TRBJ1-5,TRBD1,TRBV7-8,CASSFQDRVKGQPQHF,TGTGCCAGCAGCTTCCAGGACAGGGTGAAAGGGCAGCCCCAGCATTTT
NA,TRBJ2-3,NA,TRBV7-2,CASSRRVGGVPDTQYF,TGTGCCAGCAGCCGCCGGGTGGGCGGGGTTCCAGATACGCAGTATTTT
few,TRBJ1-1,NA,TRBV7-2,CASTLAFF,TGTGCCAGCACCCTAGCTTTCTTT
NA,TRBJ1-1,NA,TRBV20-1,CSARQTTENTEAFF,TGCAGTGCTAGACAGACCACAGAGAACACTGAAGCTTTCTTT
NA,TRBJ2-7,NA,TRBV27,CASSLSHVYEQYF,TGTGCCAGCAGTTTATCCCACGTCTACGAGCAGTACTTC
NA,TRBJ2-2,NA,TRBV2,CASSLRTAVTGELFF,TGTGCCAGCAGCTTACGGACAGCGGTTACCGGGGAGCTGTTTTTT
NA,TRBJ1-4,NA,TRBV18,CASSPGVLSNEKLFF,TGTGCCAGCTCACCAGGAGTCTTGTCTAATGAAAAACTGTTTTTT
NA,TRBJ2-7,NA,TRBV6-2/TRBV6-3,CASSYGPWSGGLEQYF,TGTGCCAGCAGTTACGGCCCATGGTCAGGGGGACTCGAGCAGTACTTC
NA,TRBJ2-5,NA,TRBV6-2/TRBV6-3,CASSKTQYF,TGTGCCAGCAGCAAGACCCAGTACTTC
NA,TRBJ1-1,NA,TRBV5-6,CASSHNVGQLNTEAFF,TGTGCCAGCAGCCACAACGTAGGACAGCTTAACACTGAAGCTTTCTTT
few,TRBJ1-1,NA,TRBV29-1,CSVAQGTEAFF,TGCAGCGTTGCACAGGGCACTGAAGCTTTCTTT
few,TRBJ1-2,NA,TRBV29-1,CSVFLGGYTF,TGCAGCGTGTTTCTTGGTGGCTACACCTTC
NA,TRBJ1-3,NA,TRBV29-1,CSGQILSGNTIYF,TGCAGCGGACAGATACTCTCTGGAAACACCATATATTTT
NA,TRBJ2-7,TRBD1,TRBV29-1,CSVDGTGGYEQYF,TGCAGCGTTGATGGGACAGGGGGTTACGAGCAGTACTTC
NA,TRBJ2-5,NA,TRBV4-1,CASSQLLGGQETQYF,TGCGCCAGCAGCCAACTACTTGGGGGTCAAGAGACCCAGTACTTC
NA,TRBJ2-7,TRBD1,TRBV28,CASSLVGTDPYEQYF,TGTGCCAGCAGTTTGGTAGGGACAGACCCCTACGAGCAGTACTTC
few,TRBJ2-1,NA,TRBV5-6,CASSLAEGYNEQFF,TGTGCCAGCAGCTTGGCCGAAGGGTACAATGAGCAGTTCTTC
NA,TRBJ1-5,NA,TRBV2,CASMGGRRDQPQHF,TGTGCCAGCATGGGGGGTCGTAGGGATCAGCCCCAGCATTTT
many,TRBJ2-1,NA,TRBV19,CASRSRGNNEQFF,TGTGCCAGTCGTTCCCGGGGCAACAATGAGCAGTTCTTC
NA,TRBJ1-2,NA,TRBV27,CASRTRLNYGYTF,TGTGCCAGCCGTACAAGGCTTAACTATGGCTACACCTTC
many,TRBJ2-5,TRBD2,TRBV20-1,CSAGTSGDWGQYF,TGCAGTGCTGGGACTAGCGGGGACTGGGGGCAGTACTTC
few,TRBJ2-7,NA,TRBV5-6,CASSFRNEQYF,TGTGCCAGCAGCTTTCGGAACGAGCAGTACTTC
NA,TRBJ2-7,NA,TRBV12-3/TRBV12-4,CASSFTPYEQYF,TGTGCCAGCAGCTTTACCCCTTACGAGCAGTACTTC
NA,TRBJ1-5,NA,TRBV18,CASSRDGLNQPQHF,TGTGCCAGCTCACGGGACGGACTCAATCAGCCCCAGCATTTT
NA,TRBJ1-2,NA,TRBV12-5,CASGMDRNYGYTF,TGTGCTAGTGGTATGGACAGAAACTATGGCTACACCTTC
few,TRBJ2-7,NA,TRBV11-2,CASSLDSGWPGYEQYF,TGTGCCAGCAGCTTAGACAGCGGCTGGCCGGGATACGAGCAGTACTTC
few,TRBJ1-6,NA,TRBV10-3,CAITDIGQPLHF,TGTGCCATCACTGACATTGGCCAACCCCTCCACTTT
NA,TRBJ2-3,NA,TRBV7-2,CASTGPGEDTQYF,TGTGCCAGCACCGGGCCAGGCGAAGATACGCAGTATTTT
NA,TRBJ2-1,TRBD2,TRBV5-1,CASSLVTSGGYEQFF,TGCGCCAGCAGCTTAGTGACTAGCGGGGGGTATGAGCAGTTCTTC
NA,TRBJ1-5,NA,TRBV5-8,CASSFLNQPQHF,TGTGCCAGCAGCTTCCTTAATCAGCCCCAGCATTTT
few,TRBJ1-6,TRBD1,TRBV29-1,CSVQQGAWNSPLHF,TGCAGCGTTCAACAGGGGGCCTGGAATTCACCCCTCCACTTT
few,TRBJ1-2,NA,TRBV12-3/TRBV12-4,CASSVDAGNGYTF,TGTGCCAGCAGTGTTGATGCGGGGAACGGCTACACCTTC
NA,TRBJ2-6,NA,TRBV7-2,CASSAGPDKVLTF,TGTGCCAGCAGCGCCGGTCCAGACAAAGTCCTGACTTTC
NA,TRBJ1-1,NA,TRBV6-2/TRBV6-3,CASSLPITQENTEAFF,TGTGCCAGCAGTTTACCAATAACCCAGGAGAACACTGAAGCTTTCTTT
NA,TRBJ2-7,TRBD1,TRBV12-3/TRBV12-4,CASSFAGTGNYYEQYF,TGTGCCAGCAGTTTCGCCGGGACAGGCAACTACTACGAGCAGTACTTC
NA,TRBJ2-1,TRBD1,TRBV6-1,CASSPGPGQYNEQFF,TGTGCCAGCTCCCCCGGTCCGGGACAGTACAATGAGCAGTTCTTC
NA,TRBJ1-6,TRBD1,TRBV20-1,CSAQTGVNSPLHF,TGCAGTGCTCAGACAGGGGTTAATTCACCCCTCCACTTT
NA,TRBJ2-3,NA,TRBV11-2,CASSWDWTDTQYF,TGTGCCAGCAGCTGGGACTGGACAGATACGCAGTATTTT
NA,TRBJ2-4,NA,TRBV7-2,CASSFGQKNIQYF,TGTGCCAGCAGCTTCGGACAGAAAAACATTCAGTACTTC
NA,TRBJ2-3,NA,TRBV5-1,CASSLSGEEADTQYF,TGCGCCAGCAGCTTGTCGGGGGAGGAGGCAGATACGCAGTATTTT
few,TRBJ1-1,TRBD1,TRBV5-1,CASSFLLDRGTEAFF,TGCGCCAGCAGCTTTCTTTTGGACAGGGGGACTGAAGCTTTCTTT
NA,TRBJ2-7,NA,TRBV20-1,CSARMSGGYEQYF,TGCAGTGCTAGGATGAGTGGGGGCTACGAGCAGTACTTC
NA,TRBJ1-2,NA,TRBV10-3,CAINSDSRNYGYTF,TGTGCCATCAACTCAGACAGTCGCAACTATGGCTACACCTTC
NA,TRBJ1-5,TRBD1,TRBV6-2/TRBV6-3,CASSGDRASNQPQHF,TGTGCCAGCAGCGGGGACAGGGCTAGCAATCAGCCCCAGCATTTT
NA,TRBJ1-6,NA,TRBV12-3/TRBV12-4,CASGSRGPLHF,TGTGCCAGCGGGTCCCGGGGGCCCCTCCACTTT
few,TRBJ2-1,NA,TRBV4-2,CASSQESGMAYNEQFF,TGTGCCAGCAGCCAAGAATCGGGGATGGCCTACAATGAGCAGTTCTTC